These 5 T cell receptor beta chains were sequenced from one sample in a study of blood T cells in healthy people across ages. A sample-barcoded 5' primer and a J-beta primer mix were used in a second PCR of about 6 to 11 cycles. A single record per CDR3 protein comes from TCRdb applying MiXCR to the 5' RACE reads. The data show about 1,400,000 distinct CDR3 sequences, roughly 40% seen once. The sample was blood. These TCRs come from a woman under 30 in good health.

The chain has TRBV27 and TRBJ2-1; D possibly corresponds to TRBD1 (5 bases). This CDR3 comprises 12 residues. V lost 3 bases and J 6 bases, leaving 6 bases between the germline ends. From germline, CDR1 is MNHEY and CDR2 SMNVEV (reference sequence). The CDR3 DNA reads TGTGCCAGCAGTTTTGGGGCCAATGAGCAGTTCTTC. Its protein product is CASSFGANEQFF.

This clonotype occurred once. The chain links TRBV5-1 to TRBJ1-2; the match to TRBD1 covers 7 bases. In germline, CDR1 is SGHRS, CDR2 YFSETQ. The CDR3 length is 12 residues. V lost 3 bases and J lost 13; bases outside the gene matches: 9. The CDR3 DNA follows: TGCGCCAGCAGCTCGTCAACCCAGGGGGGCACCTTC. Protein: CASSSSTQGGTF.

The chain links TRBV10-3 to TRBJ2-5; perhaps TRBD1 as D (5 bases). The last part of the DNA fits TRBJ2-7 better; the J call may be wrong. Germline values: CDR1 ENHRY, CDR2 SYGVKD. This CDR3 has 13 amino acids. The DNA of the CDR3 is TGTGCCATCAGTGAGGCAGGGACCTACGAGCAGTACTTC. Protein sequence: CAISEAGTYEQYF.

For this clonotype: This may be a read error: a much more frequent sequence differs by one nucleotide. The chain links TRBV5-1 to TRBJ2-7; 10 nucleotides agree with TRBD2. The length of the CDR3 is 17 residues. The germline V gene encodes CDR1 SGHRS and CDR2 YFSETQ. V was pared by 1 base and J by 0 bases, with 7 bases of the junction left unmatched. This chain's CDR3 is CASSLPSSGGLSYEQYF. The CDR3 region has the DNA TGCGCCAGCAGCTTGCCGTCTAGCGGGGGTCTCTCCTACGAGCAGTACTTC.

V is TRBV10-1 and J is TRBJ1-3, with a possible D match to TRBD1 (6 bases). Per the germline V gene, CDR1 is WNHNN and CDR2 is SYGVQD (reference sequence). The ends were cut back, 3 bases at V and 11 bases at J, with 14 bases in the middle. This CDR3 region has 13 residues. The chain's CDR3 is CASSDLGTPAIYF. The CDR3 DNA reads TGCGCCAGCAGTGACCTCGGGACACCGGCCATATATTTT.